This TCR beta chain was captured in a study of PD-1 blockade in classical Hodgkin lymphoma. General study results and limits: Possible causes of repertoire differences, disease activity or prior therapy, remain undefined. Partial responders and progressors had significantly lower baseline TCR diversity.

The CDR3 runs to 14 residues. Germline V gene data show CDR1 as MGHDK and CDR2 as SYGVNS. The V gene end was trimmed by 5 bases and the J gene end by 4 bases; junction bases not matched to a gene: 7. Time point given: cycle 4 day 1 (C4D1), after 5 to 7 weeks of nivolumab. Every patient had relapsed following autologous stem cell transplantation, and cohorts differed in brentuximab vedotin exposure. Sequencing was performed with immunoSEQ multiplex PCR; in TCRdb, only in-frame clones are kept and a portion is missing. Among roughly 20,000 clones listed, 80% were seen once. Concerning this clone: Its target is unknown.

The receptor comes from a human donor with classical Hodgkin lymphoma. Material: peripheral blood mononuclear cells (PBMCs), obtained before the fourth cycle of nivolumab. The chain joins TRBV25-1 to TRBJ2-5; 7 bases map to TRBD1. The CDR3 spells CASSSPTGTETQYF. For the CDR3, the DNA is TGTGCCAGCAGTTCACCGACAGGGACAGAGACCCAGTACTTC.